The source of this TCR beta chain is a study of blood T cell repertoires in COVID-19. Study at large: COVID-19 samples from acute and convalescent phases originated in the United States, Italy and Spain.

How the authors handled the data: Nucleated cell number was recorded as an estimate derived from reference gene primer amplification. Sequenced by immunoSEQ multiplex PCR; TCRdb stores in-frame clones only, minus some. V and J calls and clone size are copied from that table; D and trimming were computed from the DNA. The sample records about 220,000 clones, about 87% being singletons. This study enrolled people aged about 18 to 100 from about 24 US geographic areas. Membership in each cohort depended on participant-reported clinical history. CDR1 and CDR2 (germline): MNHEY, SVGAGI. Trimming removed 2 bases from V and 3 bases from J; junction bases left unmatched: 8. The CDR3 runs to 16 residues.

The rearrangement links TRBV6-5 to TRBJ2-3, with 7 bases fitting TRBD2. This TCR was recovered from a woman between 25 and 40 years old who had recovered from COVID-19. Sequencing was carried out using PBMCs or T cells enriched from blood (not recorded which). Here the CDR3 DNA reads TGTGCCAGCAGTTACGGCCCCTCGGGAGGAACAGATACGCAGTATTTT. Protein sequence: CASSYGPSGGTDTQYF.